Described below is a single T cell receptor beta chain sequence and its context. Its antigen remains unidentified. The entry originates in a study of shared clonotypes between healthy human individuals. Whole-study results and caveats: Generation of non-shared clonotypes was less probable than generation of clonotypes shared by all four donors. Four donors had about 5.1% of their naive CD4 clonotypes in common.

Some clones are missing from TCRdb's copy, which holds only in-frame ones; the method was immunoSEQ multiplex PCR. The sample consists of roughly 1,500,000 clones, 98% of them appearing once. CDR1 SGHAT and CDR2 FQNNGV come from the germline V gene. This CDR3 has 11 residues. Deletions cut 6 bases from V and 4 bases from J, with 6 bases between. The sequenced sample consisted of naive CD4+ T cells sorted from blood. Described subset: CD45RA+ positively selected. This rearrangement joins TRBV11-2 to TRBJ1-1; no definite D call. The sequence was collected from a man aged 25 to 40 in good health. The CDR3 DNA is TGTGCCAGCAGAGTCAGCACTGAAGCTTTCTTT. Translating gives CASRVSTEAFF.